Here is one T cell receptor (beta chain) with its context. Its specificity is not known. This sample was included in a study of CD8+CD57+ T cells in acquired aplastic anemia. For the study at large: DNA per sorted CD4+ or CD8+ sample ranged roughly 0.19 to 30 ug, averaging roughly 3.5 ug.

Germline V gene lookup returns CDR1 SGHRS and CDR2 YFSETQ. The CDR3 loop spans 14 amino acids. V was trimmed by 1 base and J by 0 bases, leaving 5 bases between them. Patients chosen for sequencing had shown CD8+CD57+ cell expansion by flow cytometry. A severe acquired aplastic anemia diagnosis applied to all patients. Profiles of TCR beta VDJ and CDR3 were generated from a genomic DNA template. TCRdb itself ran the reads through MiXCR, one entry per CDR3 protein. The repertoire holds roughly 220,000 distinct CDR3 sequences, over 55% seen once, with around 58% in the top ten. Whole-study findings and limits: No significant difference in CD8+ Simpson's diversity was found between patients and controls. Overlapping CD8+ CDR3 repertoires of patients and controls contained twenty-nine shared sequences.

This chain links TRBV5-1 with TRBJ2-4; no reliable D call. Material: sorted CD4+, CD8+, or CD8+CD57+ T cells (not recorded which) from PBMCs. The TCR originated in a human donor with aplastic anemia. The CDR3 loop is CASSLTLAKNIQYF. The CDR3 nucleotides read TGCGCCAGCAGCTTGACCCTAGCCAAAAACATTCAGTACTTC.